Listed here are 30 T cell receptor beta chains from one sample, sequenced in a study of CD8+CD57+ T cells in acquired aplastic anemia. All patients picked for sequencing had shown, by flow cytometry, an expansion of CD8+CD57+ cells. Genomic DNA was employed as the template in profiling TCR beta VDJ and CDR3. TCRdb reprocessed the reads with MiXCR, giving one entry per CDR3 protein. The sample has some 160,000 distinct CDR3 sequences, roughly 48% seen once. Material for sequencing was sorted CD4+, CD8+, or CD8+CD57+ T cells (not recorded which) from PBMCs. These TCRs come from a human donor with aplastic anemia.

The chain uses TRBV10-3 and TRBJ1-1; 7 nucleotides agree with TRBD1. CDR1 is ENHRY, CDR2 SYGVKD, per germline. The CDR3 contains 14 residues. V lost 4 bases and J lost 5; bases outside the gene matches: 7. Here the CDR3 DNA reads TGTGCCATCAGTGCGACAGGGTTGGAAACTGAAGCTTTCTTT. Protein product: CAISATGLETEAFF.

This clonotype turned up a few times. This chain links TRBV4-1 with TRBJ2-2; D remains unclear. The CDR3 runs 17 residues. Germline V gene sequence: CDR1 MGHRA, CDR2 YSYEKL. The V and J ends lost 0 bases and 2 bases respectively, with 13 bases between them. The CDR3 DNA reads TGCGCCAGCAGCCAAGAAAGGTTGTGGGGTAACACCGGGGAGCTGTTTTTT. Protein: CASSQERLWGNTGELFF.

The CDR3 is CASSLGGGAREQYF. The CDR3 nucleotides are TGTGCCAGCAGCTTAGGCGGGGGGGCGCGGGAGCAGTACTTC. This chain connects TRBV7-6 to TRBJ2-7; the match to TRBD2 covers 9 bases. CDR3 size: 14 residues. Germline assignment: CDR1 SGHVS and CDR2 FNYEAQ. After removal of 1 base from V and 7 bases from J, the junction contained 5 bases not matched to a gene.

The V and J genes are TRBV25-1 and TRBJ2-2, with 8 bases that match TRBD1. This CDR3 is built from 15 residues. V lost 5 bases to trimming and J lost 3 bases; unmatched junction nucleotides: 5. Looked up from germline, CDR1 is MGHDK and CDR2 is SYGVNS. The CDR3 DNA follows: TGTGCCAGCAGTCGGGGACAGGAAGACACCGGGGAGCTGTTTTTT. It codes for CASSRGQEDTGELFF.

This chain uses TRBV7-9 with TRBJ1-5; D not certain. The CDR3 covers 13 residues. V lost 6 bases, J lost 4 bases, and 10 bases lay in between. Per germline, CDR1 SEHNR and CDR2 FQNEAQ (reference sequence). DNA for the CDR3: TGTGCCAGCAGTTACGAGCAAAATCAGCCCCAGCATTTT. The encoded protein is CASSYEQNQPQHF.

V usage is TRBV25-1 and J usage is TRBJ2-7, with a possible D match to TRBD1 (6 bases). This CDR3 is built from 15 residues. Trimming removed 4 bases from V and 2 bases from J, with 15 bases in between. Germline V gene data show CDR1 as MGHDK and CDR2 as SYGVNS. DNA of the CDR3: TGTGCCAGCAGTGCCCCACCGACAGGTACCTACGAGCAGTACTTC. Protein sequence: CASSAPPTGTYEQYF.

The rearrangement uses TRBV29-1 and TRBJ1-1; tentatively, D is TRBD1 (5 bases). Germline values: CDR1 SQVTM, CDR2 ANQGSEA. Trimming left V 4 bases short and J 4 bases short, with 13 bases between. The CDR3 loop spans 13 amino acids. The chain's CDR3 is CSVGGAGLTEAFF. CDR3 sequence (DNA): TGCAGCGTTGGAGGGGCAGGACTCACTGAAGCTTTCTTT.

This clonotype showed up many times. The chain joins TRBV29-1 to TRBJ1-4, with TRBD1 identical over 9 bases. This CDR3 spans 13 amino acids. CDR1 is SQVTM, CDR2 ANQGSEA, per germline. Trimming took 8 bases from V and 8 from J; bases not matched to a gene: 9. The CDR3: CSYNRGQGEKLFF. CDR3 nucleotides: TGCAGCTACAACAGGGGGCAGGGAGAAAAACTGTTTTTT.

The gene calls are TRBV5-6 and TRBJ2-5; 9 nucleotides match TRBD1. The CDR3 spans 14 residues. The V gene end was trimmed by 3 bases and the J gene end by 6 bases; junction bases not matched to a gene: 6. The germline V gene encodes CDR1 SGHDT and CDR2 YYEEEE. The CDR3 DNA is TGTGCCAGCAGCTCGGGACAGGGTATACAGACCCAGTACTTC. Protein sequence: CASSSGQGIQTQYF.

The chain joins TRBV6-1 to TRBJ2-3; D is perhaps TRBD2 (6 bases). The V end was cut by 3 bases, the J end by 1 base, with 11 bases between. Germline V CDR1 and CDR2: MNHNS, SASEGT. CDR3 length equals 15 residues. The CDR3 is CASSDGGIRTDTQYF. The CDR3 DNA reads TGTGCCAGCAGTGATGGCGGGATACGCACAGATACGCAGTATTTT.

The chain couples TRBV7-9 to TRBJ1-2; 7 positions match TRBD1. Germline CDR1 is SEHNR and CDR2 is FQNEAQ (reference sequence). The CDR3 has 13 amino acids. Unmatched junction bases numbered 0, after V lost 3 bases and J lost 2 bases. Here the CDR3 reads CASSFRGNYGYTF. The CDR3 nucleotides are TGTGCCAGCAGCTTCAGGGGGAACTATGGCTACACCTTC.

This clonotype was observed many times. V is TRBV5-5 and J is TRBJ2-3; a possible D gene is TRBD2 (6 bases). Germline CDR1 reads SGHKS; CDR2 reads YYEKEE (reference sequence). Trimming cost V 3 bases and J 7 bases, with 12 bases left between them. The CDR3 sequence is 13 residues long. In nucleotides, the CDR3 is TGTGCCAGCAGCTCCGGGGGTTTGAATACGCAGTATTTT. Translation: CASSSGGLNTQYF.

This clonotype has at least ten counts. The J gene is TRBJ2-1, the V gene TRBV5-1; 9 bases are a match to TRBD1. With V trimmed by 4 bases and J by 4 bases, 9 bases remained unmatched. Germline V gives CDR1 SGHRS, CDR2 YFSETQ. The CDR3 contains 16 residues. The CDR3 is CASSRGQTGGYNEQFF. Here the CDR3 DNA reads TGCGCCAGCAGCCGGGGCCAGACAGGGGGTTACAATGAGCAGTTCTTC.

This clonotype was seen many times. The chain is built from TRBV27 and TRBJ1-1; 12 bases align to TRBD1. V shed 11 bases and J 0 bases; nucleotides not matched to a gene: 19. The CDR3 length is 19 residues. Germline CDR1 and CDR2: MNHEY and SMNVEV (reference sequence). The CDR3, as DNA: TGTGCCTCCACTTCGGGACAGGGGGCCTTAGGAGCTCTGAACACTGAAGCTTTCTTT. Its translation is CASTSGQGALGALNTEAFF.

There are a few counts of this clonotype. V usage is TRBV30 and J usage is TRBJ2-3, with D uncertain. Trimming stripped 0 bases from V and 2 bases from J, with 12 bases between. This CDR3 has 15 residues. Germline V gives CDR1 GTSNPN, CDR2 SVGIG (reference sequence). CDR3 bases: TGTGCCTGGAGTGTACTTTCTCCCCCCACAGATACGCAGTATTTT. It translates to CAWSVLSPPTDTQYF.

V usage is TRBV24-1 and J usage is TRBJ1-6, with TRBD1 as a possible D gene (6 bases). Deletions cut 10 bases from V and 12 bases from J, with 18 bases between. Looked up from germline, CDR1 is KGHDR and CDR2 is SFDVKD. This CDR3 comprises 13 residues. In DNA, the CDR3 is TGTGCCACAAACCCAATGAGAGGGGGACCCCTCCACTTT. The encoded protein is CATNPMRGGPLHF.

This clonotype was seen only a few times. The rearrangement uses TRBV28 and TRBJ2-7; a weak D match, TRBD1 (5 bases). Germline loops: CDR1 MDHEN, CDR2 SYDVKM. The CDR3 loop spans 13 amino acids. V was shortened by 4 bases and J by 2 bases, with 9 bases between the two germline ends. CDR3 amino acids: CASSSGQPYEQYF. The CDR3 bases are TGTGCCAGCAGTTCAGGACAACCCTACGAGCAGTACTTC.

This clonotype was observed many times. This chain connects TRBV6-1 to TRBJ1-5; TRBD1 might be the D (5 bases). CDR3 length: 14 amino acids. CDR1 and CDR2 (germline): MNHNS, SASEGT. Between the trimmed V and J ends, which lost 3 bases and 2 bases, there was a span of 8 bases. The CDR3 spells CASSDVGGNQPQHF. CDR3 DNA sequence: TGTGCCAGCAGTGATGTGGGGGGCAATCAGCCCCAGCATTTT.

Note on this clonotype: Its ends do not fully match the called genes, so a read error is possible. The genes are TRBV12-3 or TRBV12-4 and TRBJ1-1, with D unclear. The CDR3 has 13 residues. CDR3: CASSPGLNTEALF. Here the CDR3 DNA reads TGTGCCAGCAGTCCGGGCCTGAACACTGAAGCTCTCTTT.

This clonotype was picked up many times. The chain employs TRBV10-3 and TRBJ1-4; weak D call: TRBD1 (5 bases). Germline values: CDR1 ENHRY, CDR2 SYGVKD. The CDR3 covers 15 residues. Trimming shortened V by 2 bases and J by 3 bases, and 10 bases separated the two germline ends. CDR3 region: CAISEKVGANEKLFF. CDR3 DNA sequence: TGTGCCATCAGTGAGAAGGTGGGGGCTAATGAAAAACTGTTTTTT.

This clonotype came up many times. The chain recombines TRBV9 with TRBJ2-1; 12 bases line up with TRBD2. CDR1 is SGDLS, CDR2 YYNGEE, per germline. With 2 bases clipped from V and 2 bases from J, the junction kept 14 bases outside the gene matches. This CDR3 contains 20 residues. CDR3 in amino acids: CASSVTQTSGRCRPYNEQFF. CDR3 coding DNA: TGTGCCAGCAGCGTGACGCAGACTAGCGGGAGATGTCGACCCTACAATGAGCAGTTCTTC. Supplemented by reference TRBV9 and TRBJ2-1, the full variable domain reads DSGVTQTPKHLITATGQRVTLRCSPRSGDLSVYWYQQSLDQGLQFLIQYYNGEERAKGNILERFSAQQFPDLHSELNLSSLELGDSALYFCASSVTQTSGRCRPYNEQFFGPGTRLTVL.

This chain connects TRBV5-4 to TRBJ2-1; 7 nucleotides line up with TRBD2. This CDR3 has 15 amino acids. The junction had 6 bases not matched to a gene; V was cut back by 5 bases and J by 1 base. Germline V gene data show CDR1 as SGHNT and CDR2 as YYREEE (reference sequence). CDR3 region: CASSEGGKSYNEQFF. For the CDR3, the DNA is TGTGCCAGCAGTGAGGGAGGGAAGTCCTACAATGAGCAGTTCTTC.

The chain joins TRBV7-2 to TRBJ2-7, with unresolved D. From germline, CDR1 is SGHTA and CDR2 FQGNSA. The CDR3 totals 13 residues. The V end lost 8 bases, the J end lost 5 bases, and 16 bases lay between the germline ends. The CDR3 nucleotides are TGTGCCAGCCGCCCGCCTGGAGACCACGAGCAGTACTTC. Amino acid sequence: CASRPPGDHEQYF.

The V gene is TRBV6-4, the J gene TRBJ2-1; D is uncertain. CDR3 size: 15 residues. The germline V gene has CDR1 MRHNA and CDR2 SNTAGT. V gave up 0 bases and J gave up 4 bases, with 10 bases separating them. The CDR3 region has the DNA TGTGCCAGCAGTGACTCAGAAGGCAGATACAATGAGCAGTTCTTC. Amino acid sequence: CASSDSEGRYNEQFF.

The chain joins TRBV7-1 to TRBJ2-3; 8 bases agree with TRBD2. TRBV7-1 is given ORF status, its function remaining uncertain. Trimming removed 5 bases from V and 3 bases from J; junction bases left unmatched: 7. This CDR3 comprises 15 residues. In DNA, the CDR3 is TGTGCCAGCAGCCCAGGGAGACTAGCGACAGATACGCAGTATTTT. Translating it yields CASSPGRLATDTQYF.

The J gene is TRBJ2-7, the V gene TRBV29-1; a weak D match, TRBD1 (6 bases). The CDR3 extends over 13 amino acids. The germline V gene has CDR1 SQVTM and CDR2 ANQGSEA. Between the trimmed V and J ends, which lost 7 bases and 0 bases, there was a span of 13 bases. This chain's CDR3 is CSARGTSSYEQYF. The CDR3 DNA reads as TGCAGCGCCAGGGGTACCAGCTCCTACGAGCAGTACTTC.

In the case of this clonotype: This may stem from a read error, because a much larger clone lies one nucleotide away. This chain uses TRBV20-1 with TRBJ2-1; 8 nucleotides agree with TRBD2. This CDR3 contains 15 residues. Trimming took 2 bases from V and 8 from J; bases not matched to a gene: 11. Germline V gene sequence: CDR1 DFQATT, CDR2 SNEGSKA (reference sequence). The CDR3 spells CSARLFGGASDEQFF. CDR3 bases: TGCAGTGCTAGACTCTTCGGGGGGGCTTCCGATGAGCAGTTCTTC.

This clonotype occurred many times. J is TRBJ1-5 and V is TRBV30; 8 bases are shared with TRBD1. V was clipped by 0 bases and J by 5 bases; unmatched bases: 0. The CDR3 has 13 residues. Germline-derived CDR1 and CDR2 are GTSNPN and SVGIG (reference sequence). This chain's CDR3 is CAWSVQGDQPQHF. The CDR3 region has the DNA TGTGCCTGGAGTGTACAGGGGGATCAGCCCCAGCATTTT.

The chain employs TRBV29-1 and TRBJ1-1; TRBD1 matches 9 bases. The junction had 11 bases not matched to a gene; V was cut back by 7 bases and J by 5 bases. This CDR3 contains 14 residues. Germline V gene sequence: CDR1 SQVTM, CDR2 ANQGSEA. The CDR3 DNA reads as TGCAGCGCCTCCGGGACAGGGACGGGGACTGAAGCTTTCTTT. Translating it yields CSASGTGTGTEAFF.

Many counts were recorded for this clonotype. The rearrangement uses TRBV3-1 and TRBJ2-7, with D tentatively TRBD1 (6 bases). V was pared by 4 bases and J by 3 bases, with 10 bases between. Germline loops: CDR1 LGHDT, CDR2 YNNKEL (reference sequence). This CDR3 has 13 residues. The CDR3 loop is CASSPKGVYEQYF. Written as DNA, the CDR3 is TGTGCCAGCAGCCCCAAGGGGGTCTACGAGCAGTACTTC.